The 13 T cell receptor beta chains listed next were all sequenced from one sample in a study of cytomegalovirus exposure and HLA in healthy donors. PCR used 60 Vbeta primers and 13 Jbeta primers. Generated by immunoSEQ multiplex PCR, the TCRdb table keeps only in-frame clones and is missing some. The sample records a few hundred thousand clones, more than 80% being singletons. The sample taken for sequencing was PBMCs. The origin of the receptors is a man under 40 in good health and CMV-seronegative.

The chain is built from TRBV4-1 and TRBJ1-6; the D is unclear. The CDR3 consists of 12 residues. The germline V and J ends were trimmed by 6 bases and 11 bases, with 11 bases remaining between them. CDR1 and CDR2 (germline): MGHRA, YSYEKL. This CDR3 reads CASSLSGPPLHF. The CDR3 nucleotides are TGCGCCAGCAGTCTTAGTGGGCCACCCCTCCACTTT.

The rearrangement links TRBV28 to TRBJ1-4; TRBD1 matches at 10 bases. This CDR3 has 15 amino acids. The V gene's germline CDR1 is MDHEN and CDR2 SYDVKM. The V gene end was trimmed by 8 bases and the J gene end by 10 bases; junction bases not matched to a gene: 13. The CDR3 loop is CASGGPGTGVGKLFF. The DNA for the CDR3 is TGTGCCAGCGGGGGACCGGGGACAGGGGTTGGAAAACTGTTTTTT.

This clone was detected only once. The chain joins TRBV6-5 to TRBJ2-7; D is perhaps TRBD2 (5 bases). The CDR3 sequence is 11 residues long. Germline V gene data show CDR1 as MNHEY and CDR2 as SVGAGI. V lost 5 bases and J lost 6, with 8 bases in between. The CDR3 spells CASSIGVEQYF. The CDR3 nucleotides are TGTGCCAGCAGTATCGGGGTCGAGCAGTACTTC.

The CDR3 loop reads CASSVGGGAYGYTF. The CDR3 DNA reads as TGTGCCAGCAGCGTAGGGGGGGGCGCCTATGGCTACACCTTC. V usage is TRBV9 and J usage is TRBJ1-2; possibly TRBD1 for D (6 bases). The CDR3 has 14 residues. CDR1 and CDR2 (germline): SGDLS, YYNGEE. Trimming stripped 0 bases from V and 4 bases from J, with 10 bases between.

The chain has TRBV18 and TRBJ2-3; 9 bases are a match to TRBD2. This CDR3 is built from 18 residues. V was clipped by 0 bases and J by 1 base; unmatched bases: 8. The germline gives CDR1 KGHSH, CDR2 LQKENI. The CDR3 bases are TGTGCCAGCTCACCACCTGCCCTAGCGGGGCGGGGCACAGATACGCAGTATTTT. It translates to CASSPPALAGRGTDTQYF.

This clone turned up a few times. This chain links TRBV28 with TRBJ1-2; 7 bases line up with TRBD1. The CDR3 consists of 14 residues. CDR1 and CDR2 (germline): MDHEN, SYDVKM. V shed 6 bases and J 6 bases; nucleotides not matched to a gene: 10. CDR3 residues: CASRPETGLNGYTF. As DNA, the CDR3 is TGTGCCAGCAGGCCCGAGACAGGGCTAAATGGCTACACCTTC.

The DNA of the CDR3 is TGTGCCAGCAGTGAAGCGTGGGGAGGGGGGGCGGCTGGAAACACCATATATTTT. Residues: CASSEAWGGGAAGNTIYF. V and J are TRBV6-1 and TRBJ1-3; tentative D call: TRBD1 (6 bases). Trimming cost V 0 bases and J 2 bases, with 17 bases left between them. There are 18 residues in the CDR3. The germline V gene has CDR1 MNHNS and CDR2 SASEGT.

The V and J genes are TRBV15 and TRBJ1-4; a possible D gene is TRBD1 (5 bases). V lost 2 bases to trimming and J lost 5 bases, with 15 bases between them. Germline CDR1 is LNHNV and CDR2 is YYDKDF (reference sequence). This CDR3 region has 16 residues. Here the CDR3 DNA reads TGTGCCACCAGCAGAATCAGAGCTGGGGCAAATGAAAAACTGTTTTTT. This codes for CATSRIRAGANEKLFF.

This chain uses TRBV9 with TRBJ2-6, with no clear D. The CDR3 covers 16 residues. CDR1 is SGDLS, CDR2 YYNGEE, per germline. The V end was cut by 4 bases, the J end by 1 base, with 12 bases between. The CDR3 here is CASSPLPESGANVLTF. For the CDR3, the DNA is TGTGCCAGCAGCCCGCTGCCTGAGTCTGGGGCCAACGTCCTGACTTTC.

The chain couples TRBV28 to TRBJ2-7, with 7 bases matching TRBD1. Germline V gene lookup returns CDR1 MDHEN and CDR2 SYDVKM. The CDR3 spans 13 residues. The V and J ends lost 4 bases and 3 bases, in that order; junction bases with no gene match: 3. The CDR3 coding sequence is TGTGCCAGCAGTTCGACAGGGCTCTACGAGCAGTACTTC. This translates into CASSSTGLYEQYF.

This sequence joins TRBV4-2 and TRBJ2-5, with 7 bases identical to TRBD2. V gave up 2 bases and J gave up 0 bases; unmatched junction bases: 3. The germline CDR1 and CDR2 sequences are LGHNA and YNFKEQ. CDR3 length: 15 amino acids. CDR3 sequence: CASSQTAGNQETQYF. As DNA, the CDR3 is TGTGCCAGCAGCCAAACAGCGGGGAACCAAGAGACCCAGTACTTC.

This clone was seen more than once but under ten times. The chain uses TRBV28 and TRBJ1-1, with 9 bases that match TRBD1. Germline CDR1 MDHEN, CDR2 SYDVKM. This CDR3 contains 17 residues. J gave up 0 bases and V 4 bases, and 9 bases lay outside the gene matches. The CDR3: CASSWDREGVLNTEAFF. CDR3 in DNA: TGTGCCAGCAGTTGGGACAGGGAAGGAGTATTGAACACTGAAGCTTTCTTT.

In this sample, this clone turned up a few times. In DNA form, the CDR3 reads TGTGCCAGCAGGTATACTAGCGGGCCTACCTACGAGCAGTACTTC. Amino acids: CASRYTSGPTYEQYF. The V call is TRBV7-2, the J call TRBJ2-7; 9 bases are a match to TRBD2. V was pared by 6 bases and J by 2 bases, with 8 bases of the junction left unmatched. In germline, CDR1 is SGHTA, CDR2 FQGNSA. The CDR3 has 15 amino acids.